The next 11 T cell receptor beta chains were all read from a single sample in a study of blood T cell repertoires in COVID-19. Sequenced by immunoSEQ multiplex PCR; TCRdb stores in-frame clones only, minus some. The sample comprises 250,000 to 350,000 clones, approximately 84% of which are singletons, and approximately 1.5% rests with the top ten. Sequencing input: peripheral blood. The receptors derive from a human donor with COVID-19, enrolled during active disease. The donor label of this sample is uncertain.

This clone came up a few times. The chain joins TRBV24-1 to TRBJ2-1, with a tentative D call TRBD2 (6 bases). This CDR3 is 19 amino acids long. V lost 5 bases to trimming and J lost 1 base, with 23 bases between them. CDR1 is KGHDR, CDR2 SFDVKD, per germline. Written as DNA, the CDR3 is TGTGCCACCAGTGCTCGCCTCTTGGGGGGAGAAGGGTCCTACAATGAGCAGTTCTTC. Protein product: CATSARLLGGEGSYNEQFF.

This clone came up once. The rearrangement joins TRBV12-3 or TRBV12-4 to TRBJ2-1; 7 bases map to TRBD2. The CDR3 contains 12 residues. V lost 11 bases and J lost 7; bases outside the gene matches: 8. In DNA, the CDR3 is TGTGCCGGCCAGGCGGGAGCGAATGAGCAGTTCTTC. It encodes CAGQAGANEQFF.

This chain uses TRBV30 with TRBJ2-7; D is possibly TRBD2 (7 bases). The CDR3 covers 13 residues. V lost 5 bases, J lost 0 bases, and 11 bases lay in between. Germline V gene data show CDR1 as GTSNPN and CDR2 as SVGIG (reference sequence). The CDR3 loop reads CAWEGGSSYEQYF. The DNA for the CDR3 is TGTGCCTGGGAGGGGGGGAGCTCCTACGAGCAGTACTTC.

The V gene is TRBV7-2, the J gene TRBJ2-7, with 9 bases aligning to TRBD2. The germline V gene encodes CDR1 SGHTA and CDR2 FQGNSA. This CDR3 is 15 amino acids long. The J segment lost 5 bases and the V segment lost 4 bases, leaving 9 bases of the junction unmatched. This CDR3 reads CASSSGLARTHEQYF. DNA of the CDR3: TGTGCCAGCAGCTCCGGACTAGCGAGGACCCACGAGCAGTACTTC.

This chain joins TRBV9 and TRBJ1-4; TRBD1 might be the D (5 bases). Germline assignment: CDR1 SGDLS and CDR2 YYNGEE. V was trimmed by 3 bases and J by 5 bases, leaving 20 bases between them. The CDR3 totals 17 residues. The CDR3 sequence is CASSAGLGQGSNEKLFF. CDR3 coding DNA: TGTGCCAGCAGCGCTGGCCTAGGGCAGGGATCAAATGAAAAACTGTTTTTT. Filled out from reference TRBV9 and TRBJ1-4, the complete variable domain reads DSGVTQTPKHLITATGQRVTLRCSPRSGDLSVYWYQQSLDQGLQFLIQYYNGEERAKGNILERFSAQQFPDLHSELNLSSLELGDSALYFCASSAGLGQGSNEKLFFGSGTQLSVL.

The chain carries TRBV28 and TRBJ2-7, with D perhaps TRBD2 (5 bases). V lost 2 bases and J 3 bases, leaving 14 bases between the germline ends. From germline, CDR1 is MDHEN and CDR2 SYDVKM. The CDR3 is 15 amino acids. This CDR3 reads CASSLPSGSLYEQYF. The CDR3, as DNA: TGTGCCAGCAGTTTACCCTCGGGGAGTCTCTACGAGCAGTACTTC.

J is TRBJ2-3 and V is TRBV29-1; D is unresolved. There are 15 residues in the CDR3. The germline V gene encodes CDR1 SQVTM and CDR2 ANQGSEA. V lost 5 bases, J lost 0 bases, and 15 bases lay in between. The CDR3 DNA is TGCAGCGTTAGAACTACCCGCCTTAGCACAGATACGCAGTATTTT. Translation gives CSVRTTRLSTDTQYF.

The chain combines TRBV6-5 with TRBJ1-1; D unclear. CDR1 is MNHEY and CDR2 is SVGAGI in the germline V gene. V was shortened by 8 bases and J by 1 base, with 11 bases between the two germline ends. The CDR3 consists of 13 residues. DNA for the CDR3: TGTGCCAGCTCTGGCCTCCAGAACACTGAAGCTTTCTTT. Amino acids: CASSGLQNTEAFF.

This chain joins TRBV7-3 and TRBJ2-2; 8 bases line up with TRBD1. The CDR3 sequence is 15 residues long. V gave up 5 bases and J gave up 6 bases; unmatched junction bases: 8. From germline, CDR1 is SGHTA and CDR2 FQGTGA. The CDR3 loop reads CASSRQGSRSGELFF. The CDR3 DNA follows: TGTGCCAGCAGCCGACAGGGGAGTCGGTCCGGGGAGCTGTTTTTT.

The chain has TRBV30 and TRBJ2-3, with a weak D call TRBD1 (7 bases). V was pared by 1 base and J by 6 bases, with 20 bases between. CDR1 is GTSNPN and CDR2 is SVGIG in the germline V gene (reference sequence). The CDR3 has 16 residues. The CDR3 sequence is CAWSAGTVFGGDTQYF. CDR3 bases: TGTGCCTGGAGTGCCGGGACAGTTTTTGGGGGGGATACGCAGTATTTT. The full variable domain, completed using reference TRBV30 and TRBJ2-3, is SQTIHQWPATLVQPVGSPLSLECTVEGTSNPNLYWYRQAAGRGLQLLFYSVGIGQISSEVPQNLSASRPQDRQFILSSKKLLLSDSGFYLCAWSAGTVFGGDTQYFGPGTRLTVL.

V and J are TRBV19 and TRBJ1-1; 10 bases match TRBD1. The length of the CDR3 is 15 residues. Looked up from germline, CDR1 is LNHDA and CDR2 is SQIVND (reference sequence). With 6 bases clipped from V and 0 bases from J, the junction kept 4 bases outside the gene matches. CDR3 nucleotide sequence: TGTGCCAGTAGGGACAGGGGGGATTTGAACACTGAAGCTTTCTTT. Translated, it gives CASRDRGDLNTEAFF.